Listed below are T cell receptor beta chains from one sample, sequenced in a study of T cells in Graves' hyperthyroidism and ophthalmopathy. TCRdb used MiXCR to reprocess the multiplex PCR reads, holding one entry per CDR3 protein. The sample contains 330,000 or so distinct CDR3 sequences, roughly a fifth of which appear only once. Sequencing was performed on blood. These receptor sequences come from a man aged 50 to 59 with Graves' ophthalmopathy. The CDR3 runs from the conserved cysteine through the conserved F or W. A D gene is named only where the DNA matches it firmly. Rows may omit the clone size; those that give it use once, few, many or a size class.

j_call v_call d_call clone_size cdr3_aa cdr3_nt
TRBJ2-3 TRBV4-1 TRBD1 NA CASSMLQGAVDTQYF TGCGCCAGCAGCATGTTACAGGGGGCCGTGGATACGCAGTATTTT
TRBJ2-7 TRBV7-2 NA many CASSSSARSYEQYF TGTGCCAGCAGCTCAAGCGCCAGGTCCTACGAGCAGTACTTC
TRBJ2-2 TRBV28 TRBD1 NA CASDRGNTGELFF TGTGCCAGCGACAGGGGGAACACCGGGGAGCTGTTTTTT
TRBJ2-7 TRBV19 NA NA CATARGRGIYEQYF TGTGCCACAGCTCGGGGGAGAGGGATCTACGAGCAGTACTTC
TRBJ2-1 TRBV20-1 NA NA CSAQTARHNEQFF TGCAGTGCTCAAACCGCTCGTCACAATGAGCAGTTCTTC
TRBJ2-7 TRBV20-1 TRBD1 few CSASPPGQGKDEQYF TGCAGTGCTAGTCCCCCGGGACAGGGAAAAGACGAGCAGTACTTC
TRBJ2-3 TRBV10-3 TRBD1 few CAISLKGQGVTDTQYF TGTGCCATCAGTCTTAAAGGACAGGGAGTCACAGATACGCAGTATTTT
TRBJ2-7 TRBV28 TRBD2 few CASRNSGTSGRYEQYF TGTGCCAGCAGGAACTCCGGGACTAGCGGGAGGTACGAGCAGTACTTC
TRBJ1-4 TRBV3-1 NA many CASSQDRRPSQNEKLFF TGTGCCAGCAGCCAAGATCGCAGGCCTTCCCAAAATGAAAAACTGTTTTTT
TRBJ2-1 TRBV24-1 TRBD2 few CATSGLAGGSYNEQFF TGTGCCACCAGTGGCTTGGCGGGAGGGTCCTACAATGAGCAGTTCTTC
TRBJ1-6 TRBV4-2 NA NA CASSQALTALHF TGTGCCAGCAGCCAAGCTTTAACGGCCCTCCACTTT
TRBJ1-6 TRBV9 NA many CASSAGLEGSPLHF TGTGCCAGCAGCGCAGGGCTAGAAGGTTCACCCCTCCACTTT
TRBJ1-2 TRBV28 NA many CASSRRGYTF TGTGCCAGCAGTCGGAGGGGCTACACCTTC
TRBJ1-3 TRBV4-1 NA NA CASSEDRGVNTIYF TGCGCCAGCAGCGAGGATAGGGGGGTTAACACCATATATTTT
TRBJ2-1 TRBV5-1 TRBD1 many CASSFGTGSYNEQFF TGTGCCAGCAGCTTCGGGACAGGGAGCTACAATGAGCAGTTCTTC
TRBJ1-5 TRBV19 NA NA CAIQRGAGAISNQPQHF TGTGCCATACAACGGGGGGCAGGGGCCATTAGCAATCAGCCCCAGCATTTT
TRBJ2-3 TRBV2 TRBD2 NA CASSSPTSGMPSSTDTQYF TGTGCCAGCAGTTCCCCGACTAGCGGGATGCCCTCTAGCACAGATACGCAGTATTTT
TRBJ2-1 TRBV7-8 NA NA CASSLAGQTSSYNEQFF TGTGCCAGCAGCTTAGCCGGACAGACGAGCTCCTACAATGAGCAGTTCTTC
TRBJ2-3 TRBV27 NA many CASSSRPRLSTDTQYF TGTGCCAGCAGTTCGCGCCCCCGACTATCAACAGATACGCAGTATTTT
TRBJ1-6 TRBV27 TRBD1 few CASSPTGVYNSPLHF TGTGCCAGCAGTCCCACAGGGGTCTATAATTCACCCCTCCACTTT
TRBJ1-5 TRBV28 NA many CASSSGVPNQPQHF TGTGCCAGCAGTTCGGGGGTCCCCAATCAGCCCCAGCATTTT
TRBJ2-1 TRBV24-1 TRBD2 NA CATSEKGGLANRNEQFF TGTGCCACCAGTGAGAAAGGCGGACTAGCCAACAGGAATGAGCAGTTCTTC
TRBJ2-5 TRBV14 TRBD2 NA CASSPASHGLAGAETQYF TGTGCCAGCAGCCCCGCCTCTCATGGACTAGCGGGAGCAGAGACCCAGTACTTC
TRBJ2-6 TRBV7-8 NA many CASSLAGIDFSGANVLTF TGTGCCAGCAGCTTAGCGGGAATTGATTTCTCTGGGGCCAACGTCCTGACTTTC
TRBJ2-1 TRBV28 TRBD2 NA CASSGTSAGYNEQFF TGTGCCAGCAGTGGGACTAGCGCCGGTTACAATGAGCAGTTCTTC
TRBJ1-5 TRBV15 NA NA CATSPRAFDASQHF TGTGCCACCAGCCCGCGGGCCTTCGATGCCTCCCAGCATTTT
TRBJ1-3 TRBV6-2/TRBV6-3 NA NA CASKVLSGNTIYF TGTGCCAGCAAGGTACTCTCTGGAAACACCATATATTTT
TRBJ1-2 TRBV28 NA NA CASTPGTDGYTF TGTGCCAGCACTCCCGGGACCGATGGCTACACCTTC
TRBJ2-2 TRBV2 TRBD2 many CASSERTSGSTGELFF TGTGCCAGCAGTGAGCGGACTAGCGGGAGTACCGGGGAGCTGTTTTTT
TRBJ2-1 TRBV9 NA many CASNPGEDNEQFF TGTGCCAGCAACCCCGGGGAAGACAATGAGCAGTTCTTC
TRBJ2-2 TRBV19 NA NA CASSQQRTTGELFF TGTGCCAGTAGTCAGCAGAGAACCACCGGGGAGCTGTTTTTT
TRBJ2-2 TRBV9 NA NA CASRRDTGELFF TGTGCCAGCAGGCGGGACACCGGGGAGCTGTTTTTT
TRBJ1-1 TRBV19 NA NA CASSSTGLTEAFF TGTGCCAGTAGTAGCACAGGGCTCACTGAAGCTTTCTTT
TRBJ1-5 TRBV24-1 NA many CATSQGTDSNQPQHF TGTGCCACCAGTCAAGGGACGGATAGCAATCAGCCCCAGCATTTT
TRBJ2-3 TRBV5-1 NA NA CASSPEAGRTDTQYF TGCGCCAGCAGCCCGGAGGCAGGACGCACAGATACGCAGTATTTT
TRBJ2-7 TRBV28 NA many CASSLGSFSYEQYF TGTGCCAGCAGTTTGGGCTCATTCTCCTACGAGCAGTACTTC
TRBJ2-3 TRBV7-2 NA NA CASSPGMGPDTQYF TGTGCCAGCAGCCCCGGGATGGGGCCAGATACGCAGTATTTT
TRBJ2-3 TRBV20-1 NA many CSARPSTDTQYF TGCAGTGCTAGACCGAGCACAGATACGCAGTATTTT
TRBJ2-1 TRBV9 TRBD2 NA CASSDSGTVYNEQFF TGTGCCAGCAGCGATAGCGGGACTGTGTACAATGAGCAGTTCTTC
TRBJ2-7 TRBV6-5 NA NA CASSYPPEQYF TGTGCCAGCAGTTACCCCCCCGAGCAGTACTTC
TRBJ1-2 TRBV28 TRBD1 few CASSQLPGGVGGYTF TGTGCCAGCAGCCAACTCCCAGGGGGCGTGGGTGGCTACACCTTC
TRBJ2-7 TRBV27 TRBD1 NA CASNPGQGRYEQYF TGTGCCAGCAATCCAGGACAGGGTCGCTACGAGCAGTACTTC
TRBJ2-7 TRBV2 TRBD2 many CASGRGGGNEQYF TGTGCCAGCGGCCGGGGCGGGGGAAACGAGCAGTACTTC
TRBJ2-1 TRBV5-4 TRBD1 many CASSLPPTGDREQFF TGTGCCAGCAGTTTACCCCCCACAGGGGATCGGGAGCAGTTCTTC
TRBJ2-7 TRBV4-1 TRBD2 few CASSQGASGPLADEQYF TGCGCCAGCAGCCAAGGGGCTAGCGGACCGTTGGCGGACGAGCAGTACTTC
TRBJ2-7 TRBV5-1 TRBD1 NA CASSFYRDREQYF TGCGCCAGCAGCTTCTACCGGGACAGGGAACAGTACTTC
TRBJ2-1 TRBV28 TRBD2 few CASSGTSGGSGVDEQFF TGTGCCAGCAGTGGGACTAGCGGGGGCTCGGGGGTTGATGAGCAGTTCTTC